A single sample is the source of the 25 T cell receptor beta chains below, sequenced in a study of blood T cells in healthy people across ages. A sample-barcoded 5' primer and a J-beta primer mix were used in a second PCR of roughly 7 to 11 cycles. TCRdb passed the 5' RACE reads through MiXCR, listing each CDR3 protein once. The sample shows some 1,500,000 distinct CDR3 sequences, approximately 43% of them seen only once. The sequenced sample was blood. The receptors derive from a woman younger than 35 in good health.

This clonotype is a singleton in its sample. The chain links TRBV15 to TRBJ2-7, with unresolved D. Trimming shortened V by 0 bases and J by 3 bases, and 12 bases separated the two germline ends. The CDR3 is 15 residues long. Germline V gene data show CDR1 as LNHNV and CDR2 as YYDKDF (reference sequence). CDR3: CATSRDLGLHYEQYF. In DNA form, the CDR3 reads TGTGCCACCAGCAGAGATCTCGGGCTACACTACGAGCAGTACTTC.

This clonotype appeared a few times. V gene TRBV20-1 combines with J gene TRBJ2-5; TRBD1 aligns across 9 bases. The CDR3 spans 15 residues. Trimming took 0 bases from V and 5 from J; bases not matched to a gene: 7. The germline V gene encodes CDR1 DFQATT and CDR2 SNEGSKA (reference sequence). The CDR3 nucleotides are TGCAGTGCTAGAGATGGGGGACAGGGCGTGGAGACCCAGTACTTC. Residues: CSARDGGQGVETQYF.

This clonotype appeared many times. The J gene is TRBJ2-3, the V gene TRBV29-1, with D perhaps TRBD1 (6 bases). Germline CDR1 and CDR2: SQVTM and ANQGSEA. CDR3 length: 13 residues. Deletions cut 5 bases from V and 1 base from J, with 10 bases between. Here the CDR3 DNA reads TGCAGCGTTCTGTCAGGGGGCACAGATACGCAGTATTTT. Translating it yields CSVLSGGTDTQYF.

V gene TRBV5-1 combines with J gene TRBJ1-2, with D perhaps TRBD1 (5 bases). The germline V gene has CDR1 SGHRS and CDR2 YFSETQ. V lost 4 bases, J lost 6 bases, and 16 bases lay in between. This CDR3 region has 14 residues. The CDR3 loop reads CASSPRTPTDGYTF. CDR3 nucleotides: TGCGCCAGCAGCCCACGGACACCTACGGATGGCTACACCTTC.

This rearrangement joins TRBV7-2 to TRBJ1-2, with D perhaps TRBD1 (6 bases). The CDR3 spans 13 residues. Trimming removed 4 bases at V and 7 bases at J, with 13 bases between. The germline CDR1 and CDR2 sequences are SGHTA and FQGNSA. The DNA for the CDR3 is TGTGCCAGCAGCTCCAGACAGGAGGCTGGCTACACCTTC. Amino acid sequence: CASSSRQEAGYTF.

In its sample, this clonotype was seen a few times. The rearrangement joins TRBV5-1 to TRBJ1-2, with a tentative D call TRBD1 (5 bases). The CDR3 sequence is 12 residues long. Germline-derived CDR1 and CDR2 are SGHRS and YFSETQ. Trimming pared 5 bases from V and 7 bases from J, leaving 12 bases between. The chain's CDR3 is CASSFQGSGYTF. In nucleotides, the CDR3 is TGCGCCAGCAGTTTTCAGGGATCTGGCTACACCTTC.

The chain employs TRBV2 and TRBJ2-3; D gene ambiguous. The CDR3 extends over 16 amino acids. V lost 2 bases, J lost 2 bases, and 14 bases lay in between. Germline assignment: CDR1 SNHLY and CDR2 FYNNEI. In nucleotides, the CDR3 is TGTGCCAGCAGTGAATTGACTGGATCCTACACAGATACGCAGTATTTT. Translated: CASSELTGSYTDTQYF.

V is TRBV7-6 and J is TRBJ2-7; the D gene is possibly TRBD1 (8 bases). Germline loops: CDR1 SGHVS, CDR2 FNYEAQ. Trimming removed 5 bases at V and 5 bases at J, with 25 bases between. The CDR3 has 17 residues. As DNA, the CDR3 is TGTGCCAGCAGCATGACCCCGGACAGGGTACTAGCGAACGAGCAGTACTTC. The encoded protein is CASSMTPDRVLANEQYF.

The chain employs TRBV6-2 or TRBV6-3 and TRBJ2-1, with D tentatively TRBD2 (6 bases). V lost 6 bases and J 13 bases, leaving 25 bases between the germline ends. The germline CDR1 and CDR2 sequences are MNHEY and SVGEGT. CDR3 length: 15 residues. The CDR3 nucleotides are TGTGCCAGCAGCCCAGGGACTTCTCTGAAAGGCATTCAGTTCTTC. This sequence encodes CASSPGTSLKGIQFF.

CDR3 nucleotides: TGTGCCAGCAGCTTAGCGTCCAATAACTATGGCTACACCTTC. Translating it yields CASSLASNNYGYTF. This chain links TRBV7-9 with TRBJ1-2; D not certain. There are 14 residues in the CDR3. The germline CDR1 and CDR2 sequences are SEHNR and FQNEAQ (reference sequence). V lost 0 bases and J lost 1, with 6 bases in between.

CDR3: CASSLALIVNGYTF. The DNA for the CDR3 is TGTGCCAGCAGCTTAGCTCTGATCGTTAATGGCTACACCTTC. This chain joins TRBV7-9 and TRBJ1-2; D unresolved. Germline-derived CDR1 and CDR2 are SEHNR and FQNEAQ (reference sequence). The V and J ends lost 0 bases and 6 bases respectively, with 11 bases between them. CDR3 length equals 14 residues. Together with reference TRBV7-9 and TRBJ1-2, the CDR3 gives the full variable domain: DTGVSQNPRHKITKRGQNVTFRCDPISEHNRLYWYRQTLGQGPEFLTYFQNEAQLEKSRLLSDRFSAERPKGSFSTLEIQRTEQGDSAMYLCASSLALIVNGYTFGSGTRLTVV.

The chain employs TRBV20-1 and TRBJ1-1; the D gene is possibly TRBD1 (6 bases). Trimming took off 7 bases at V and 2 bases at J, with 17 bases between the two ends. This CDR3 is built from 14 residues. CDR1 and CDR2 from the germline V gene are DFQATT and SNEGSKA (reference sequence). The DNA of the CDR3 is TGCAGTGTCCCACGACTCAGGGGTAACACTGAAGCTTTCTTT. This sequence encodes CSVPRLRGNTEAFF.

This chain uses TRBV20-1 with TRBJ1-2; D unclear. The CDR3 covers 11 residues. Trimming removed 5 bases at V and 0 bases at J, with 4 bases between. Germline lookup yields CDR1 DFQATT and CDR2 SNEGSKA (reference sequence). This chain's CDR3 is CSAFSNYGYTF. CDR3 in DNA: TGCAGTGCTTTCTCTAACTATGGCTACACCTTC.

The chain recombines TRBV2 with TRBJ1-2; D uncertain. This CDR3 is 13 amino acids long. CDR1 is SNHLY, CDR2 FYNNEI, per germline. Trimming took 10 bases from V and 2 from J, leaving 14 bases between them. In nucleotides, the CDR3 is TGTGCCAACTCATTACCGGGAAACTATGGCTACACCTTC. It encodes CANSLPGNYGYTF.

The table lists this clonotype with a few counts. The J gene is TRBJ1-2, the V gene TRBV5-1; 7 bases agree with TRBD1. Germline V gene lookup returns CDR1 SGHRS and CDR2 YFSETQ. V lost 0 bases to trimming and J lost 0 bases; unmatched junction nucleotides: 11. The CDR3 consists of 18 residues. CDR3 loop: CASSLGPTGQTTNYGYTF. DNA for the CDR3: TGCGCCAGCAGCTTGGGCCCTACGGGACAGACGACTAACTATGGCTACACCTTC.

This clonotype came up a few times. The chain uses TRBV5-5 and TRBJ2-7; the D is unclear. CDR1 and CDR2 (germline): SGHKS, YYEKEE (reference sequence). This CDR3 comprises 14 residues. The germline V and J ends were trimmed by 1 base and 2 bases, with 10 bases remaining between them. CDR3 sequence: CASSLPGNPYEQYF. Written as DNA, the CDR3 is TGTGCCAGCAGCTTGCCCGGCAATCCCTACGAGCAGTACTTC.

This clonotype was seen a few times. The chain is built from TRBV25-1 and TRBJ1-2; D gene uncertain. V lost 5 bases and J lost 2, with 9 bases in between. CDR1 MGHDK and CDR2 SYGVNS come from the germline V gene. The CDR3 covers 13 residues. CDR3: CASSFMRNYGYTF. The CDR3 DNA reads TGTGCCAGCAGTTTTATGAGGAACTATGGCTACACCTTC.

This clonotype was found a few times. The chain recombines TRBV20-1 with TRBJ2-7, with 7 bases identical to TRBD1. Germline V lookup: CDR1 DFQATT, CDR2 SNEGSKA (reference sequence). J lost 0 bases, V lost 7 bases, and 6 bases had no gene match. There are 13 residues in the CDR3. CDR3 bases: TGCAGTGTCATTGACAGGGCCTCCTACGAGCAGTACTTC. It yields the protein CSVIDRASYEQYF.

The CDR3 sequence is CASSIQYEQYF. In nucleotides, the CDR3 is TGTGCCAGCAGTATTCAGTATGAGCAGTACTTC. This chain uses TRBV6-6 with TRBJ2-5, with no clear D. The ends were cut back, 5 bases at V and 11 bases at J, with 12 bases in the middle. Germline CDR1 and CDR2: MNHNY and SVGAGI (reference sequence). The CDR3 contains 11 residues.

This chain connects TRBV5-1 to TRBJ2-1; D possibly uses TRBD1 or TRBD2 (5 bases each). V dropped 0 bases and J dropped 0 bases, with 10 bases sitting between them. The CDR3 spans 16 residues. The germline CDR1 and CDR2 sequences are SGHRS and YFSETQ. The CDR3 DNA reads as TGCGCCAGCAGCTTGGACGGGGCGGGCTCCTACAATGAGCAGTTCTTC. It encodes CASSLDGAGSYNEQFF.

The chain is built from TRBV15 and TRBJ2-7; D is ambiguous. The germline CDR1 and CDR2 sequences are LNHNV and YYDKDF (reference sequence). The V end was cut by 1 base, the J end by 6 bases, with 16 bases between. The CDR3 is 15 amino acids. CDR3 sequence: CATSRVPGLLLEQYF. The CDR3 region has the DNA TGTGCCACCAGCAGAGTCCCCGGGCTGCTCCTCGAGCAGTACTTC.

This clonotype was found a few times. This rearrangement joins TRBV7-2 to TRBJ2-5; a weak D match, TRBD2 (6 bases). The germline V gene has CDR1 SGHTA and CDR2 FQGNSA. V was clipped by 2 bases and J by 1 base, with 17 bases between them. The length of the CDR3 is 17 residues. In DNA form, the CDR3 reads TGTGCCAGCAGCTTAACCGGGCTAGCGAAGGGCCAAGAGACCCAGTACTTC. Protein: CASSLTGLAKGQETQYF.

As regards this clonotype: One junction end does not reproduce the germline sequence, and a read error may be involved. The chain has TRBV12-3 or TRBV12-4 and TRBJ2-3; no definite D call. CDR3 length equals 14 residues. The CDR3 reads CASSIGPTADAQYF. The CDR3 DNA reads as TGTGCCAGCAGCATAGGACCGACCGCAGATGCGCAGTATTTT.

There are many counts of this clonotype. This chain connects TRBV4-1 to TRBJ2-1; 10 nucleotides line up with TRBD2. The CDR3 spans 16 residues. CDR1 MGHRA and CDR2 YSYEKL come from the germline V gene. After removal of 1 base from V and 6 bases from J, the junction contained 6 bases not matched to a gene. CDR3 bases: TGCGCCAGCAGCCAAGGACCGGGACTAGCGCTCAATGAGCAGTTCTTC. This sequence encodes CASSQGPGLALNEQFF.

Only one count was recorded for this clonotype. The rearrangement joins TRBV5-1 to TRBJ1-2; tentative D call: TRBD1 (6 bases). V lost 5 bases and J lost 4, with 21 bases in between. CDR1 SGHRS and CDR2 YFSETQ come from the germline V gene. CDR3 length: 16 amino acids. The CDR3 sequence is CASRNLQGGNVYGYTF. CDR3 bases: TGCGCCAGCAGGAACTTACAGGGAGGTAATGTCTATGGCTACACCTTC.